These 10 T cell receptor beta chains originate from one sample sequenced in a study of post-analysis software for immune sequencing data. Study-level points and caveats: Roughly five TRBV segments were significantly more frequent in patients than in controls. TRBV5-6, TRBV5-1 and TRBV20-1 were among these segments.

Libraries were made from TCR beta cDNA, and they carried unique molecular identifiers. TCRdb analysed the PCR reads with MiXCR anew, one entry per CDR3 protein. The data hold hundreds of thousands of distinct CDR3 sequences, with approximately 53% observed a single time. These receptors' antigens are unknown. Specimen: blood. The receptors were sampled from a girl between 5 and 17 years old with multiple sclerosis.

The J gene is TRBJ2-1, the V gene TRBV5-1; 12 bases line up with TRBD2. The CDR3 runs to 15 residues. The germline V gene encodes CDR1 SGHRS and CDR2 YFSETQ. After removal of 4 bases from V and 4 bases from J, the junction contained 3 bases not matched to a gene. CDR3 in amino acids: CASSNGLAGYNEQFF. The CDR3 nucleotides are TGCGCCAGCAGCAACGGACTAGCGGGGTACAATGAGCAGTTCTTC.

The V call is TRBV18, the J call TRBJ1-4; D gene ambiguous. Germline V lookup: CDR1 KGHSH, CDR2 LQKENI. This CDR3 region has 14 residues. V was cut by 3 bases and J by 0 bases, with 5 bases left in between. The CDR3 DNA reads as TGTGCCAGCTCACCGGGTGCAACTAATGAAAAACTGTTTTTT. It is translated as CASSPGATNEKLFF.

The chain couples TRBV12-3 or TRBV12-4 to TRBJ2-5; 11 positions match TRBD1. J was trimmed by 11 bases and V by 4 bases; bases with no gene match: 9. This CDR3 has 14 amino acids. CDR3 nucleotides: TGTGCCAGCAGTTGGACAGGGGGCAAACGGGGGCAGTACTTC. Its protein product is CASSWTGGKRGQYF.

This clonotype was picked up one time. The chain uses TRBV6-1 and TRBJ2-1; 10 bases are shared with TRBD2. The CDR3 has 15 residues. Germline V gives CDR1 MNHNS, CDR2 SASEGT. J was trimmed by 0 bases and V by 9 bases; bases with no gene match: 5. CDR3 in DNA: TGTGCCAGTCAGCGGGGGGGCAACTCCTACAATGAGCAGTTCTTC. Its translation: CASQRGGNSYNEQFF.

The chain joins TRBV20-1 to TRBJ2-5; 9 nucleotides match TRBD1. CDR3 size: 17 residues. V lost 1 base and J lost 4; bases outside the gene matches: 13. Germline V gene sequence: CDR1 DFQATT, CDR2 SNEGSKA (reference sequence). The chain's CDR3 is CSARAERGQGALETQYF. CDR3 DNA: TGCAGTGCTAGAGCTGAGAGGGGACAGGGTGCCCTAGAGACCCAGTACTTC.

This chain connects TRBV7-2 to TRBJ1-5, with D tentatively TRBD1 (5 bases). The CDR3 runs 16 residues. Trimming left V 5 bases short and J 2 bases short, with 16 bases between. Per germline, CDR1 SGHTA and CDR2 FQGNSA. In DNA form, the CDR3 reads TGTGCCAGCAGCCCAGGGCCTTTAGGGGGCAATCAGCCCCAGCATTTT. Protein sequence: CASSPGPLGGNQPQHF.

The V gene is TRBV6-5, the J gene TRBJ2-3; TRBD2 aligns across 8 bases. The length of the CDR3 is 17 residues. V lost 0 bases to trimming and J lost 6 bases; unmatched junction nucleotides: 11. Per germline, CDR1 MNHEY and CDR2 SVGAGI. The CDR3 nucleotides are TGTGCCAGCAGTTACTCCCCCCAGCGGGAGCCCCGCGATACGCAGTATTTT. Amino acid sequence: CASSYSPQREPRDTQYF.

This clonotype was observed a few times. This rearrangement joins TRBV6-4 to TRBJ2-3; 11 nucleotides align to TRBD2. Per the germline V gene, CDR1 is MRHNA and CDR2 is SNTAGT. This CDR3 has 16 residues. With V trimmed by 6 bases and J by 3 bases, 8 bases remained unmatched. CDR3 DNA: TGTGCCAGCAGCCCCACTAGCGGGGGAACGACAGATACGCAGTATTTT. It encodes CASSPTSGGTTDTQYF.

This clonotype appeared a few times. This sequence joins TRBV21-1 and TRBJ2-7; the table assigns TRBD1, which was not confirmed against the DNA. TRBV21-1 is flagged as a pseudogene. The CDR3 covers 17 residues. For the CDR3, the DNA is TGTGCCAGCAGCAAAGCGCTTTCCGGGGACAGCTCCTACGAGCAGTACTTC. It encodes CASSKALSGDSSYEQYF.

The chain recombines TRBV6-5 with TRBJ1-4, with unresolved D. V gave up 6 bases and J gave up 8 bases, with 7 bases separating them. From germline, CDR1 is MNHEY and CDR2 SVGAGI. This CDR3 has 11 amino acids. The CDR3 DNA is TGTGCCAGCAGGTTTAAAGAAAAACTGTTTTTT. Its translation is CASRFKEKLFF.